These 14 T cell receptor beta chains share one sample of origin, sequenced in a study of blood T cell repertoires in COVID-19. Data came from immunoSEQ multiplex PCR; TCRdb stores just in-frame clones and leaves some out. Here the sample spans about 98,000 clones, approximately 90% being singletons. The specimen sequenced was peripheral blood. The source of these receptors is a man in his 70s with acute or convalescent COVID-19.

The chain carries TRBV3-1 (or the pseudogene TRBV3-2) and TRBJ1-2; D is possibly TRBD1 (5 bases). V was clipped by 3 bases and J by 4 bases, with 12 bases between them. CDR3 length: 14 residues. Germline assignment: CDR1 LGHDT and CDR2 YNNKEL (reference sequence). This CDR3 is CASSQTEYGYGYTF. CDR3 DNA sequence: TGTGCCAGCAGCCAGACAGAGTATGGCTATGGCTACACCTTC.

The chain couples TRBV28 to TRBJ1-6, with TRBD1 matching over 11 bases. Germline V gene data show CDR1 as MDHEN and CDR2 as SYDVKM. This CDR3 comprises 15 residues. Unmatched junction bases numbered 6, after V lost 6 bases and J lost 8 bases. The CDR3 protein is CASRIGQGAYSPLHF. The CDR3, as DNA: TGTGCCAGCAGGATAGGACAGGGGGCTTATTCACCCCTCCACTTT. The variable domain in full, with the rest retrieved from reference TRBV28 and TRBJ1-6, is DVKVTQSSRYLVKRTGEKVFLECVQDMDHENMFWYRQDPGLGLRLIYFSYDVKMKEKGDIPEGYSVSREKKERFSLILESASTNQTSMYLCASRIGQGAYSPLHFGNGTRLTVT.

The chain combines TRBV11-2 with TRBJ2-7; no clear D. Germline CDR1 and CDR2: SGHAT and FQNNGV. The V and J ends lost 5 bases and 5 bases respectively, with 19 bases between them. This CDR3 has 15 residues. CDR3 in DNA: TGTGCCAGCAGCCTCCGCTTGGGTCAGGTTAACGAGCAGTACGTC. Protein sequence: CASSLRLGQVNEQYV.

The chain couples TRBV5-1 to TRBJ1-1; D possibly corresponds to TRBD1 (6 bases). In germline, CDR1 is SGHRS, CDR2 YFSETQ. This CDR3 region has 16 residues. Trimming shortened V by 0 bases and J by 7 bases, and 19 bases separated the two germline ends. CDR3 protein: CASSLGQVGRGFEAFF. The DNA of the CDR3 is TGCGCCAGCAGCTTGGGACAGGTAGGGCGCGGCTTTGAAGCTTTCTTT.

The CDR3 sequence: CASREGQAVQPQHF. The CDR3 DNA sequence: TGTGCCAGCAGAGAGGGACAGGCCGTTCAGCCCCAGCATTTT. This chain uses TRBV2 with TRBJ1-5; TRBD1 matches 8 bases. The germline CDR1 and CDR2 sequences are SNHLY and FYNNEI. The CDR3 spans 14 residues. V trimming: 6 bases; J trimming: 6 bases; junction bases outside the gene matches: 7.

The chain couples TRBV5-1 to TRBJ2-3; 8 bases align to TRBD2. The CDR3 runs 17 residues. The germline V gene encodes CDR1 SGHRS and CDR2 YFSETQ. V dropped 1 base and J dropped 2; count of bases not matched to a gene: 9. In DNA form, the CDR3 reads TGCGCCAGCAGCTTGCTAGGCGCGGGGGGCCTCACAGATACGCAGTATTTT. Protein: CASSLLGAGGLTDTQYF.

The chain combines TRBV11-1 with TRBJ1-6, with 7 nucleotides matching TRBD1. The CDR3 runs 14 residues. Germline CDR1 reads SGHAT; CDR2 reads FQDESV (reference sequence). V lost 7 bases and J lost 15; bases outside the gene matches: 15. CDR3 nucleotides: TGTGCCAGCACCCAAAGCCGGGACAGTTCCGTCCTCCACTTT. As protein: CASTQSRDSSVLHF.

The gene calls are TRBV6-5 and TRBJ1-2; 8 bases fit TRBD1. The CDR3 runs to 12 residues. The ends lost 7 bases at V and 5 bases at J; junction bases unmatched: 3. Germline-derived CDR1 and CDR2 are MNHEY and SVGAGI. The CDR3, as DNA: TGTGCCAGCAAGGGACAGGCGTATGGCTACACCTTC. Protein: CASKGQAYGYTF.

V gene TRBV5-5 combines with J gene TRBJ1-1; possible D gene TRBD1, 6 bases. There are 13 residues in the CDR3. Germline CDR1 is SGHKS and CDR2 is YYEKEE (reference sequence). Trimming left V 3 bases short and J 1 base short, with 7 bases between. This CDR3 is CASSWDTNTEAFF. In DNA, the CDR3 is TGTGCCAGCAGCTGGGACACGAACACTGAAGCTTTCTTT.

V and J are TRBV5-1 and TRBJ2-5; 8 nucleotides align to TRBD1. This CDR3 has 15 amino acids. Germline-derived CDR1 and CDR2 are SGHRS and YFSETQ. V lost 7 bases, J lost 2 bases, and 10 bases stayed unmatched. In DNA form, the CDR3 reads TGCGCCAGCGCCAGGGGGGACAGGTCACAAGAGACCCAGTACTTC. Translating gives CASARGDRSQETQYF.

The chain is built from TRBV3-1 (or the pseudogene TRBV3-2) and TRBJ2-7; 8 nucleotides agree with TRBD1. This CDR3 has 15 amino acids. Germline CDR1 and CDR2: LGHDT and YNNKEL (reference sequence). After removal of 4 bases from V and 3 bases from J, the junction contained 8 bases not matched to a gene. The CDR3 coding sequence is TGTGCCAGCAGCCTCTGGACAGGGAAGGGCTACGAGCAGTACGTC. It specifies CASSLWTGKGYEQYV.

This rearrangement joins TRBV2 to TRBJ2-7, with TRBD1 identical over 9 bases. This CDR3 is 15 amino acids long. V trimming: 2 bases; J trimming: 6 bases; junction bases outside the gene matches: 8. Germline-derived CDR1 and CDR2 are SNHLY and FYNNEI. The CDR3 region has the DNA TGTGCCAGCAGTGAATCCGCTACAGGGGGCCTCGAGCAGTACGTC. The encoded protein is CASSESATGGLEQYV.

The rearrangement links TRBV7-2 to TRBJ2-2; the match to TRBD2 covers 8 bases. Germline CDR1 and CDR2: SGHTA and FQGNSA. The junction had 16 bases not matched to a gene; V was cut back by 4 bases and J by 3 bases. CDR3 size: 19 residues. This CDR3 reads CASSSSRGGSTSHTGELFF. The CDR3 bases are TGTGCCAGCAGCTCCTCTCGCGGGGGGTCGACTAGCCACACCGGGGAGCTGTTTTTT.

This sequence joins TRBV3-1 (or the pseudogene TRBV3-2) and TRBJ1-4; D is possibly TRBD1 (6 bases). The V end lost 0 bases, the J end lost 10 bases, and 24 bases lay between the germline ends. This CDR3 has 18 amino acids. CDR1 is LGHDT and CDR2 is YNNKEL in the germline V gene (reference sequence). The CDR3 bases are TGTGCCAGCAGCCAAGAAAGGGTTCTTACAGGGATAGGAGTAAAACTGTTTTTT. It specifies CASSQERVLTGIGVKLFF.